Given below is one T cell receptor beta chain in context. The antigen is undetermined. These data belong to a study of T cell responses to AZD1222 COVID-19 vaccine. Study results and limitations: A mostly white British donor set with more females was recruited, and clonal diversity was possibly underestimated.

Generated by immunoSEQ multiplex PCR, the TCRdb table keeps only in-frame clones and is missing some. There are approximately 120,000 clones in the sample; 89% occur only once, and more than 4% lies in the top ten. The CDR3 length is 15 residues. V was trimmed by 0 bases and J by 1 base, leaving 7 bases between them. Germline V CDR1 and CDR2: SGHRS, YFSETQ. The TCR originated in an adult in good health. The sample consisted of peripheral blood, taken on day 0 of AZD1222 vaccination. The chain has TRBV5-1 and TRBJ1-4; D is possibly TRBD1 (6 bases). The CDR3, as DNA: TGCGCCAGCAGCTTGGAGGGGGGAACTAATGAAAAACTGTTTTTT. It is translated as CASSLEGGTNEKLFF. Complete variable domain (other parts from reference TRBV5-1 and TRBJ1-4): KAGVTQTPRYLIKTRGQQVTLSCSPISGHRSVSWYQQTPGQGLQFLFEYFSETQRNKGNFPGRFSGRQFSNSRSEMNVSTLELGDSALYLCASSLEGGTNEKLFFGSGTQLSVL.